This TCR beta chain emerged from a study of blood T cells in healthy people across ages. Study conclusions and caveats: As age increased, TCR beta diversity per million T cells fell in a roughly linear fashion.

As concerns this clonotype: No antigen is known for it.

CDR1 is SGHAT and CDR2 is FQNNGV in the germline V gene. CDR3 length equals 15 residues. Isolation per sample recovered at least 6 million PBMCs. Alongside a J-beta primer mix, a sample-barcoded 5' primer served in a second PCR lasting about 6 to 12 cycles. TCRdb processed the 5' RACE reads anew with MiXCR; each CDR3 protein has one entry. The sample gives fewer than 1.5 million distinct CDR3 sequences, about 43% of which show up once; approximately 7.9% is in the top ten. The chain is built from TRBV11-2 and TRBJ2-4, with D perhaps matching TRBD1 (5 bases). The tail of the sequence fits TRBJ2-7 better, so the J call may be wrong. The sequencing input was blood. This clonotype was sampled from a woman aged 18 to 35 in good health. Here the CDR3 reads CASSVTPDKTYEQYF. CDR3 bases: TGTGCCAGCAGCGTTACCCCGGACAAAACCTACGAGCAGTACTTC.